The rows below give T cell receptor beta chains drawn from one sample of a study of blood T cell repertoires in COVID-19. Generated by immunoSEQ multiplex PCR, the TCRdb table keeps only in-frame clones and is missing some. The sample yields more than 300,000 clones, 89% seen once. The sample comprised peripheral blood. Receptors were obtained from a woman aged 25 to 39 with COVID-19, enrolled during active disease. CDR3s include the opening cysteine and the closing phenylalanine or tryptophan. The D gene is left open where the match is weak. Not all rows give a size; the values are once, few, many and, for expanded clones, a class.

j_gene | v_gene | abundance | d_gene | CDR3aa | CDR3nt
TRBJ1-2 | TRBV6-5 | NA | NA | CASILGAGDNYGYTF | TGTGCCAGCATCCTAGGAGCAGGGGACAACTATGGCTACACCTTC
TRBJ1-3 | TRBV18 | once | TRBD1 | CASSPFHSGGDGNTIYF | TGTGCCAGCTCACCCTTTCACTCAGGGGGCGACGGAAACACCATATATTTT
TRBJ1-5 | TRBV3-1/TRBV3-2 | NA | NA | CASSQAVSNQPQHF | TGTGCCAGCAGCCAAGCTGTTAGCAATCAGCCCCAGCATTTT
TRBJ1-1 | TRBV15 | NA | NA | CATSRGRGMNTEAFF | TGTGCCACCAGCAGGGGGAGGGGGATGAACACTGAAGCTTTCTTT
TRBJ1-6 | TRBV13 | NA | NA | CASSSRASPLHF | TGTGCCAGCAGCTCCAGGGCTTCACCCCTCCACTTT
TRBJ1-4 | TRBV6-6 | NA | NA | CASSYPGATNEKLFF | TGTGCCAGCAGTTACCCGGGGGCAACTAATGAAAAACTGTTTTTT
TRBJ2-1 | TRBV18 | NA | NA | CASSPRAGPDNEQFF | TGTGCCAGCTCACCACGAGCAGGGCCAGACAATGAGCAGTTCTTC
TRBJ1-2 | TRBV12-3/TRBV12-4 | NA | NA | CASSFSGEDGYTF | TGTGCCAGCAGTTTTTCGGGGGAGGATGGCTACACCTTC
TRBJ2-3 | TRBV24-1 | NA | TRBD2 | CATSEGGTSGTQYF | TGTGCCACCAGTGAGGGCGGGACTAGCGGGACGCAGTATTTT
TRBJ1-1 | TRBV9 | NA | TRBD1 | CASSGAGTGQGWTEAFF | TGTGCCAGCAGCGGAGCCGGGACAGGGCAAGGATGGACTGAAGCTTTCTTT
TRBJ2-1 | TRBV4-3 | NA | NA | CASSQDLGGRGRNEQFF | TGCGCCAGCAGCCAAGATCTGGGTGGCAGGGGACGAAATGAGCAGTTCTTC
TRBJ1-5 | TRBV2 | NA | NA | CASTLGPKNQPQHF | TGTGCCAGCACTTTGGGGCCTAAAAATCAGCCCCAGCATTTT
TRBJ1-2 | TRBV19 | NA | NA | CASSQAFYGYTF | TGTGCCAGTAGTCAGGCTTTCTATGGCTACACCTTC
TRBJ1-1 | TRBV11-3 | NA | NA | CASSLGLGAATGVTEAFF | TGTGCCAGCAGCTTAGGGCTGGGGGCGGCTACCGGTGTCACTGAAGCTTTCTTT
TRBJ2-1 | TRBV5-1 | NA | NA | CASSWTLSGNSYNEQFF | TGCGCCAGCAGCTGGACACTAAGTGGAAACTCCTACAATGAGCAGTTCTTC
TRBJ2-7 | TRBV9 | NA | TRBD1 | CASSVAAGGSDEQYF | TGTGCCAGCAGCGTAGCGGCAGGGGGAAGCGACGAGCAGTACTTC
TRBJ1-5 | TRBV5-1 | NA | TRBD1 | CASSLNRGQPQHF | TGCGCCAGCAGCTTGAACAGGGGGCAGCCCCAGCATTTT
TRBJ1-1 | TRBV3-1/TRBV3-2 | NA | NA | CASSQGSQGNTEAFF | TGTGCCAGCAGCCAAGGCTCCCAGGGAAATACTGAAGCTTTCTTT
TRBJ1-2 | TRBV12-3/TRBV12-4 | NA | NA | CASRPDQGRTYTF | TGTGCCAGCAGACCTGATCAGGGTAGAACCTACACCTTC
TRBJ1-1 | TRBV4-1 | NA | NA | CASSQDWPEAFF | TGCGCCAGCAGCCAAGATTGGCCTGAAGCTTTCTTT
TRBJ2-7 | TRBV7-2 | NA | NA | CASSFHPLAAAAYEQYF | TGTGCCAGCAGCTTCCACCCATTAGCCGCGGCGGCCTACGAGCAGTACTTC
TRBJ1-3 | TRBV19 | NA | NA | CASSDTGSGNTIYF | TGTGCCAGTAGTGATACAGGGTCTGGAAACACCATATATTTT
TRBJ2-3 | TRBV15 | NA | TRBD1 | CATGRQGATDTQYF | TGTGCCACAGGACGACAGGGTGCTACAGATACGCAGTATTTT
TRBJ1-5 | TRBV13 | NA | NA | CASSRGGAGQPQHF | TGTGCCAGCAGCCGCGGCGGCGCAGGGCAGCCCCAGCATTTT
TRBJ1-6 | TRBV9 | NA | TRBD1 | CASSPQGAGYNSPLHF | TGTGCCAGCAGCCCCCAGGGGGCCGGGTATAATTCACCCCTCCACTTT
TRBJ1-1 | TRBV5-5 | NA | NA | CASSFSGNTEAFF | TGTGCCAGCAGCTTCTCGGGTAACACTGAAGCTTTCTTT
TRBJ2-7 | TRBV11-3 | NA | NA | CASSLGTSRGEQYF | TGTGCCAGCAGCTTAGGGACTTCCCGAGGGGAGCAGTACTTC
TRBJ2-3 | TRBV5-1 | NA | NA | CASSLYAGADTQYF | TGCGCCAGCAGCTTGTATGCAGGGGCAGATACGCAGTATTTT
TRBJ2-7 | TRBV2 | once | TRBD1 | CASSEVGQGGVEQYF | TGTGCCAGCAGTGAAGTGGGACAGGGAGGTGTCGAGCAGTACTTC